This T cell receptor (beta chain) was recorded in a study of metastatic and nonmetastatic thyroid tumors. All patients reached thyroid surgery having received no treatment beforehand. TCRdb recomputed clones from the PCR reads via MiXCR. Among around 26,000 clones listed, about 13% were seen once. Many counts were recorded for this clone. This CDR3 is built from 14 residues. Germline CDR1 and CDR2: ENHRY and SYGVKD. V lost 7 bases and J lost 4, with 17 bases in between. The chain joins TRBV10-3 to TRBJ2-7; D might be TRBD1 or TRBD2, each matching 6 bases. The sequence was obtained from a female donor with papillary thyroid cancer or a benign thyroid nodule (not recorded which). Some clones in this sample may be carry-over from other donors' samples. Material for sequencing was blood. The CDR3: CAIKSGDSRYEQYF. The CDR3 nucleotides are TGTGCCATCAAATCAGGGGACTCTCGGTACGAGCAGTACTTC.